This is a list of T cell receptor beta chains from one sample in a study of beta chain features in type 1 diabetes. Generated by immunoSEQ multiplex PCR, the TCRdb table keeps only in-frame clones and is missing some. The table shows a few hundred thousand clones, with approximately 25% occurring only once. Specimen: naive CD4+ T cells from blood. The origin of the receptors is a woman aged 30 to 39 with type 1 diabetes. Both conserved end residues are part of each CDR3. Fields, in order: V gene, D gene, J gene, CDR3 protein. The D gene is left open where the match is weak.

TRBV18	NA	TRBJ2-5	CASSPAQEETQYF
TRBV19	NA	TRBJ2-7	CASSRAARASYEQYF
TRBV11-3	NA	TRBJ2-1	CASSPGWVGEQFF
TRBV29-1	TRBD1	TRBJ1-1	CSAVRTGNTEAFF
TRBV5-1	TRBD2	TRBJ2-2	CASSLRLAGDTGELFF
TRBV18	TRBD1	TRBJ2-5	CASSLGQAQETQYF
TRBV29-1	TRBD1	TRBJ1-1	CSARPGQGLNTEAFF
TRBV30	NA	TRBJ1-3	CAWTLDSLNTIYF
TRBV7-9	TRBD1	TRBJ2-1	CASSLMDRSNKFF
TRBV7-9	NA	TRBJ2-7	CASRVTGIEVSYF
TRBV5-1	TRBD1	TRBJ1-5	CASSPQTGDQPQHF